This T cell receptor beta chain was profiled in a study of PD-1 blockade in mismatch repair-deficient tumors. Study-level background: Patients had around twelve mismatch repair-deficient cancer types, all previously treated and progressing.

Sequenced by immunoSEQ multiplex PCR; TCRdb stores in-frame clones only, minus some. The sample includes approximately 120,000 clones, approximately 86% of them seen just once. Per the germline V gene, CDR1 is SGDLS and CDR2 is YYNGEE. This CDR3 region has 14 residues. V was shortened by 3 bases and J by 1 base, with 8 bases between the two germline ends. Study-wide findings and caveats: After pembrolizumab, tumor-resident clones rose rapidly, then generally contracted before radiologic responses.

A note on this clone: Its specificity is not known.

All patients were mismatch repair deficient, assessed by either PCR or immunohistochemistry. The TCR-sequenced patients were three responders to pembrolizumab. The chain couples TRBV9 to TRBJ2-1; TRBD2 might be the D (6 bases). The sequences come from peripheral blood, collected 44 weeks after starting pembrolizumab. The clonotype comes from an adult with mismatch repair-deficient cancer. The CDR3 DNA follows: TGTGCCAGCAGCGGTGCGGGATCCTACAATGAGCAGTTCTTC. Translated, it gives CASSGAGSYNEQFF.